This TCR beta chain originates from a study of shared clonotypes between healthy human individuals. This table comes from immunoSEQ multiplex PCR, and its TCRdb copy is limited to in-frame clones, with some not included. The sample has 1.5 million to 2.5 million clones; about 95% are singletons. CD45RO-negative, CCR7-selected cells formed the naive CD8 fraction, which excluded terminally differentiated effector memory CD45RA+ cells. Trimming shortened V by 3 bases and J by 0 bases, and 8 bases separated the two germline ends. Looked up from germline, CDR1 is KGHSH and CDR2 is LQKENI. The CDR3 length is 15 residues.

This clonotype was sampled from a man aged 18-30 years in good health. The V gene is TRBV18, the J gene TRBJ1-4, with D maybe TRBD1 (6 bases). The sequenced sample consisted of naive CD8+ T cells sorted from blood. The CDR3 sequence is CASSPNRATNEKLFF. CDR3 in DNA: TGTGCCAGCTCACCGAACAGGGCAACTAATGAAAAACTGTTTTTT.